These 5 T cell receptor beta chains were all obtained from the same sample, sequenced in a study of T cells after posttransplantation cyclophosphamide. Cyclophosphamide on days +3 and +4 followed busulfan-fludarabine conditioning and a marrow graft. Profiled with immunoSEQ multiplex PCR; TCRdb holds only in-frame clones, not every one. The profile shows 9,500 to 14,000 clones, about 90% of them singletons. The input for sequencing was PBMCs, taken after allogeneic stem cell transplant with posttransplant cyclophosphamide. These receptors were taken from a female patient aged 30 to 40 who received an allogeneic stem cell transplant from an unrelated donor, was CMV-positive, and had no GVHD. Some of the T cells may derive from the graft donor.

The chain couples TRBV6-1 to TRBJ1-5; D unclear. Germline CDR1 is MNHNS and CDR2 is SASEGT. V was pared by 5 bases and J by 0 bases, with 11 bases between. The CDR3 is made up of 15 amino acids. The CDR3 reads CASSRGEYSNQPQHF. In DNA form, the CDR3 reads TGTGCCAGCAGTCGTGGAGAGTATAGCAATCAGCCCCAGCATTTT.

This clone has only a few counts. The rearrangement uses TRBV10-3 and TRBJ2-3; D gene unclear. Germline V gene lookup returns CDR1 ENHRY and CDR2 SYGVKD. This CDR3 region has 13 residues. The V end lost 3 bases, the J end lost 4 bases, and 8 bases lay between the germline ends. The CDR3 loop is CAISECPADTQYF. In nucleotides, the CDR3 is TGTGCCATCAGTGAATGTCCTGCAGATACGCAGTATTTT.

The rearrangement links TRBV25-1 to TRBJ1-4, with D perhaps TRBD1 (6 bases). Trimming stripped 3 bases from V and 0 bases from J, with 11 bases between. This CDR3 is built from 16 residues. From germline, CDR1 is MGHDK and CDR2 SYGVNS. The CDR3 DNA follows: TGTGCCAGCAGTGACCCCAGGGGTGCAACTAATGAAAAACTGTTTTTT. It translates to CASSDPRGATNEKLFF. Filled out from reference TRBV25-1 and TRBJ1-4, the complete variable domain reads EADIYQTPRYLVIGTGKKITLECSQTMGHDKMYWYQQDPGMELHLIHYSYGVNSTEKGDLSSESTVSRIRTEHFPLTLESARPSHTSQYLCASSDPRGATNEKLFFGSGTQLSVL.

This chain joins TRBV15 and TRBJ1-2; the D gene is possibly TRBD1 (6 bases). This CDR3 contains 16 residues. Trimming cost V 3 bases and J 3 bases, with 17 bases left between them. Germline CDR1 reads LNHNV; CDR2 reads YYDKDF (reference sequence). As DNA, the CDR3 is TGTGCCACCAGCAGGGGGGACACATCTATCGACTATGGCTACACCTTC. Translation: CATSRGDTSIDYGYTF. The variable domain in full, with the rest retrieved from reference TRBV15 and TRBJ1-2, is DAMVIQNPRYQVTQFGKPVTLSCSQTLNHNVMYWYQQKSSQAPKLLFHYYDKDFNNEADTPDNFQSRRPNTSFCFLDIRSPGLGDTAMYLCATSRGDTSIDYGYTFGSGTRLTVV.

The V call is TRBV10-1, the J call TRBJ2-3, with D possibly being TRBD2 (7 bases). Germline CDR1 is WNHNN and CDR2 is SYGVQD (reference sequence). This CDR3 is 15 amino acids long. Trimming took 6 bases from V and 0 from J, leaving 13 bases between them. Here the CDR3 reads CASSKRGGSTDTQYF. The CDR3 nucleotides read TGCGCCAGCAGCAAGAGGGGGGGCAGCACAGATACGCAGTATTTT.